This T cell receptor beta chain was sequenced for a study of graft-versus-host responses after intestinal transplantation. Study details: Recipients got multivisceral, liver-intestinal, or isolated intestinal transplants. Uniformly, recipients were administered anti-thymocyte globulin induction with subsequent tacrolimus and steroids for approximately 3 years. Study conclusions and caveats: GvH clones were identified in recipient marrow, with some first appearing in ileum or blood.

The table came from immunoSEQ multiplex PCR; TCRdb's copy has only in-frame clones and leaves some out. In the table there are tens of thousands of clones, roughly nine tenths of which are singletons. With regard to this clone: The antigen remains unidentified.

The CDR3 loop spans 15 amino acids. From germline, CDR1 is MNHEY and CDR2 SMNVEV (reference sequence). V lost 4 bases and J 3 bases, leaving 12 bases between the germline ends. The chain has TRBV27 and TRBJ2-2; D unresolved. The receptor was isolated from a human donor who received an intestinal transplant. Source: unstimulated CD4+ T cells sorted from spleen or lymph node cells, taken before intestinal transplant. The CDR3 coding sequence is TGTGCCAGCAGTTCACTCCCAGGCGACACCGGGGAGCTGTTTTTT. Its protein is CASSSLPGDTGELFF.